Described below is a single T cell receptor (beta chain) sequence and its context. What it binds is unknown. Data came from immunoSEQ multiplex PCR; TCRdb stores just in-frame clones and leaves some out. Here the sample spans 150,000 to 200,000 clones, under 90% being singletons. The sample belongs to a study of cytomegalovirus exposure and HLA in healthy donors. Whole-study findings and limits: Three CMV-associated chains were confirmed in vitro to be specific for CMV antigens.

What was sequenced was PBMCs. This sequence originates from a woman between 18 and 29 years old in good health and CMV-seropositive.

The CDR3 region has the DNA TGCAGTGCTGAGTACAATCAGCCCCAGCATTTT. Encoded protein: CSAEYNQPQHF. This sequence joins TRBV20-1 and TRBJ1-5; D call uncertain. The CDR3 has 11 amino acids. Germline V gene lookup returns CDR1 DFQATT and CDR2 SNEGSKA (reference sequence). Trimming removed 5 bases at V and 3 bases at J, with 5 bases between.